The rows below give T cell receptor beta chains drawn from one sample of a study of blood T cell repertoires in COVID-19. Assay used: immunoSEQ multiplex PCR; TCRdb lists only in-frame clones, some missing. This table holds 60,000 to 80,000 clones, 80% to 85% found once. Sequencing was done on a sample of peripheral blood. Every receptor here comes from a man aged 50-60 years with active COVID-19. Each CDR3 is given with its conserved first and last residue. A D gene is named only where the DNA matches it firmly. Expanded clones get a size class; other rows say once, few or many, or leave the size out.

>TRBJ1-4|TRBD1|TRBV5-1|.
TGCGCCAGCTCGTCCGGGACAGCACGTGGAAAACTGTTTTTT
CASSSGTARGKLFF
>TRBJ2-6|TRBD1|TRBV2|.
TGTGCCAGTGAACCGGGACAGGGCCACTCTGGGGCCAACGTCCTGACTTTC
CASEPGQGHSGANVLTF
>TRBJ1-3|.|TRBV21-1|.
TGTGCCTTCCAGACTGGAAACACCATATATTTT
CAFQTGNTIYF
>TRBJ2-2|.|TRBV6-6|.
TGTGCCAGCAGTAGAGGGAGCACCGGGGAGCTGTTTTTT
CASSRGSTGELFF
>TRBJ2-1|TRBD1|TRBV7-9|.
TGTGCCAGCAGCTTTCGACAGGGTGGAAGTGAGCAGTTCTTC
CASSFRQGGSEQFF
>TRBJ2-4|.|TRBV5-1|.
TGCGCCAGCAGCCGGTGGACGGGGGAAAACATTCAGTACTTC
CASSRWTGENIQYF
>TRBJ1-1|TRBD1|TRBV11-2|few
TGTGCCAGCAGCGCACAGGGGACCTTGAGGGTGGACACTGAAGCTTTCTTT
CASSAQGTLRVDTEAFF
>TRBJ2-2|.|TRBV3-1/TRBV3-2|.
TGTGCCAGCAGCCAATGGGCGTTAACAGGGAACACCGGGGAGCTGTTTTTT
CASSQWALTGNTGELFF
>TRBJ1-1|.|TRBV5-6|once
TGTGCCAGCAGCCGTCCCGGGGTGGGATCGAACACTGAAGCTTTCTTT
CASSRPGVGSNTEAFF
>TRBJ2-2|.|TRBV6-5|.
TGTGCCAGCAGTTCGCTCCTATTCTCCGGGGAGCTGTTTTTT
CASSSLLFSGELFF
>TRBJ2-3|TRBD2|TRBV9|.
TGTGCCAGCAGCTATCCCGGGGGAGCGGGGGGGCCCACAGATACGCAGTATTTT
CASSYPGGAGGPTDTQYF
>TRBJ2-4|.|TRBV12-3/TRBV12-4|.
TGTGCCAGCAGTTTCCGTGATAGCGGCATTCAGTACTTC
CASSFRDSGIQYF
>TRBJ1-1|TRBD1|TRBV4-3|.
TGCGCCAGCAGCCAAGAGGTCCCGACAGGGGCCACTGAAGCTTTCTTT
CASSQEVPTGATEAFF
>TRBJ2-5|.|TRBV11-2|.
TGTGCCAGCAGCTCCCGGACTCATTCGTCGGAGACCCAGTACTTC
CASSSRTHSSETQYF
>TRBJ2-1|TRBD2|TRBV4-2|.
TGTGCCAGCAGCCCGACTAGCGGGGGTTCCTACAATGAGCAGTTCTTC
CASSPTSGGSYNEQFF
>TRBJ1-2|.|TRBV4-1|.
TGCGCCAGCAGACTGGGACTCAGGACTAACTATGGCTACACCTTC
CASRLGLRTNYGYTF
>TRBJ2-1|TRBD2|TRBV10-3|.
TGTGCCATCAGTGGGGGCGGGAGCTACAATGAGCAGTTCTTC
CAISGGGSYNEQFF
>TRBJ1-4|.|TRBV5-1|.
TGCGCCAGCCGGGAGGGGGCTAATGAAAAACTGTTTTTT
CASREGANEKLFF
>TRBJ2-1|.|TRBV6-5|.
TGTGCCAGCACCCGGGACAAGTACTACAATGAGCAGTTCTTC
CASTRDKYYNEQFF
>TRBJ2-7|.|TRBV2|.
TGTGCCAGCAGACGGGACTCCTACGAGCAGTACTTC
CASRRDSYEQYF
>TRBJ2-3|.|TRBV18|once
TGTGCCAGCTCACCCTACCCGAGCACAGATACGCAGTATTTT
CASSPYPSTDTQYF
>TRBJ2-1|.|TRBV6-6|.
TGTGCCAGCAGTTACTCGAGCGGACTTACGAATGAGCAGTTCTTC
CASSYSSGLTNEQFF
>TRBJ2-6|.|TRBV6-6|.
TGTGCCAGCAGTTACTCGTCCAGGGCCGGGGCCAACGTCCTGACTTTC
CASSYSSRAGANVLTF
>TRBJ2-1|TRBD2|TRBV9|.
TGTGCCAGCAGCGTAGCGGGCGGGAGGGCCAATGAGCAGTTCTTC
CASSVAGGRANEQFF
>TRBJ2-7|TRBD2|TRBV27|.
TGTGCCAGCAGTTTCCACGTCTCTAGCGGGGGACCCTACGAGCAGTACTTC
CASSFHVSSGGPYEQYF
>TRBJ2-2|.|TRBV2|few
TGTGCCAGCTCGCGTGCGAACACCGGGGAGCTGTTTTTT
CASSRANTGELFF
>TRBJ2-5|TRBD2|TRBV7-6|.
TGTGCCAGCAGCTTTGGAGCGGGAGTTGGGGAGACCCAGTACTTC
CASSFGAGVGETQYF
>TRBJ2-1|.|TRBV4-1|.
TGCGCCAGCAGCCTACAGGGTCATGAGCAGTTCTTC
CASSLQGHEQFF
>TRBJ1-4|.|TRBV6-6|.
TGTGCCAGCAGTTACTTGAAACCGGTTAATGAAAAACTGTTTTTT
CASSYLKPVNEKLFF
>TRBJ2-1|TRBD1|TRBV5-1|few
TGCGCCAGCAGCTTGGGGGGACAGGGATTTGAGCAGTTCTTC
CASSLGGQGFEQFF
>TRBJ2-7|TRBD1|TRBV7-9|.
TGTGCCAGCAGCCAACGGACAGGCCAGTACGAGCAGTACTTC
CASSQRTGQYEQYF
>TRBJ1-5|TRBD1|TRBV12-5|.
TGTGCTAGTGGGGTAGGACAGGGTAGCAATCAGCCCCAGCATTTT
CASGVGQGSNQPQHF
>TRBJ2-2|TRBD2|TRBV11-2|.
TGTGCCAGCAGCTCTAGCGGGAGAAGGACCGGGGAGCTGTTTTTT
CASSSSGRRTGELFF
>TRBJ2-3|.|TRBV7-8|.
TGTGCCAGCAGCTTAGTATTCCGGACTGACCAGAGCGATACGCAGTATTTT
CASSLVFRTDQSDTQYF
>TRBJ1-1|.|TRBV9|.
TGTGCCAGCAGCCCTAAGACAGATCGCACTGAAGCTTTCTTT
CASSPKTDRTEAFF
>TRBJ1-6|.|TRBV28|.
TGTGCCAGCAGTTCCCCAGGGTTGAATTCACCCCTCCACTTT
CASSSPGLNSPLHF
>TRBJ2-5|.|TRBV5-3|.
TGTGCCAGAAGCTTTCCCGCCGGACAGCCGTGGGAGACCCAGTACTTC
CARSFPAGQPWETQYF
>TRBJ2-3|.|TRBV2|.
TGTGCCAGTACCTCGCGGGCCCAAGCTAGCACAGATACGCAGTATTTT
CASTSRAQASTDTQYF
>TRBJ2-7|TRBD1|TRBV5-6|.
TGTGCCAGCAGCGCAGGACAGGATCGGCACTTC
CASSAGQDRHF
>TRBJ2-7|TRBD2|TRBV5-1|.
TGCGCCAGCAGCGCCGGACTAGCGGGACCCTACGAGCAGTACTTC
CASSAGLAGPYEQYF
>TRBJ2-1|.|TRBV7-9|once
TGTGCCAGCAGCACGGCAGGGGAGGGCCACAATGAGCAGTTCTTC
CASSTAGEGHNEQFF